This section outlines one TCR beta chain sequence together with its context. Its antigen is unidentified. This entry comes from a study of shared clonotypes between healthy human individuals. Study at large: For every donor, three CD4 naive, three CD4 memory, two CD8 naive and one CD8 memory plates were used. Regarding the study as a whole: Memory subsets had estimated richness that was generally smaller than that of naive subsets. A small donor pool kept down the genetic and exposure-history diversity that was represented.

Germline loops: CDR1 SGHTA, CDR2 FQGNSA. The V end lost 1 base, the J end lost 9 bases, and 16 bases lay between the germline ends. The CDR3 is 14 amino acids. Only in-frame clones appear in the TCRdb table, and some are missing; sequencing was by immunoSEQ multiplex PCR. The table shows 1.4 million to 1.5 million clones, with approximately 96% occurring only once. Donors were Caucasian adults residing in Nashville, Tennessee, USA. Sample: naive CD4+ T cells sorted from blood. Stated subset: CD45RA+ positively selected. The J gene is TRBJ2-7, the V gene TRBV7-2; the D is unclear. The sequence was obtained from a man aged 25-45 years in good health. CDR3 in amino acids: CASSLDGGRLGQYF. For the CDR3, the DNA is TGTGCCAGCAGCTTAGATGGTGGTCGACTTGGGCAGTACTTC. Filled out from reference TRBV7-2 and TRBJ2-7, the complete variable domain reads GAGVSQSPSNKVTEKGKDVELRCDPISGHTALYWYRQSLGQGLEFLIYFQGNSAPDKSGLPSDRFSAERTGGSVSTLTIQRTQQEDSAVYLCASSLDGGRLGQYFGPGTRLTVT.